These 4 T cell receptor beta chains were sequenced from one sample in a study of blood T cell repertoires in COVID-19. Data came from immunoSEQ multiplex PCR; TCRdb stores just in-frame clones and leaves some out. Found here are over 100,000 clones, 75% to 85% of them singletons; the top ten hold more than 4.5%. The sample consisted of peripheral blood. Receptors were obtained from a man between 60 and 75 years old with acute or convalescent COVID-19.

V usage is TRBV5-1 and J usage is TRBJ1-4; D uncertain. V lost 4 bases to trimming and J lost 0 bases, with 4 bases between them. This CDR3 has 13 residues. Germline CDR1 reads SGHRS; CDR2 reads YFSETQ. CDR3 bases: TGCGCCAGCAGCCCCTCAACTAATGAAAAACTGTTTTTT. Protein product: CASSPSTNEKLFF.

This clone has just a few counts. This chain joins TRBV28 and TRBJ2-2; 7 nucleotides agree with TRBD2. The V gene end was trimmed by 3 bases and the J gene end by 5 bases; junction bases not matched to a gene: 3. This CDR3 contains 14 residues. The V gene's germline CDR1 is MDHEN and CDR2 SYDVKM. CDR3 DNA: TGTGCCAGCAGTTTCCCCGGGGGGACCGGGGAGCTGTTTTTT. It specifies CASSFPGGTGELFF.

The DNA for the CDR3 is TGTGCCATCCACCGGGACAGGGATTACGAGCAGTACTTC. It codes for CAIHRDRDYEQYF. The rearrangement links TRBV10-3 to TRBJ2-7, with 9 bases identical to TRBD1. The V gene end was trimmed by 8 bases and the J gene end by 4 bases; junction bases not matched to a gene: 6. CDR3 length: 13 amino acids. Germline V gene data show CDR1 as ENHRY and CDR2 as SYGVKD.

V and J are TRBV5-1 and TRBJ1-1; D gene unclear. The CDR3 is 14 amino acids. The V and J ends lost 3 bases and 0 bases respectively, with 9 bases between them. The V gene's germline CDR1 is SGHRS and CDR2 YFSETQ. The CDR3 DNA reads as TGCGCCAGCAGCTACGGCGGGTTGAACACTGAAGCTTTCTTT. Translated: CASSYGGLNTEAFF.